This record covers a single TCR beta chain. Using its own MiXCR run on the RT-PCR reads, TCRdb lists one record per CDR3 protein. The table records approximately 720,000 distinct CDR3 sequences, approximately 15% of them present only once. The trim removed 4 bases at V and 4 bases at J, leaving 8 bases unmatched. The germline V gene has CDR1 SEHNR and CDR2 FQNEAQ (reference sequence). This CDR3 is 15 amino acids long. This TCR was sampled from a female donor in good health, serving as a healthy control. The rearrangement joins TRBV7-9 to TRBJ2-7; 9 positions agree with TRBD1. The sequencing sample was made of memory CD4+ T cells from blood. Here the CDR3 reads CASSSGLDRGYEQYF. The CDR3, as DNA: TGTGCCAGCAGCTCCGGACTAGACAGGGGGTACGAGCAGTACTTC.